This T cell receptor beta chain was sequenced for a study of blood T cell repertoires in COVID-19 (dated by TCRdb to 2020 to 2021). Concerning the study at large: Samples covering the acute and convalescent phases of COVID-19 were provided by collaborators in the United States, Italy and Spain. Nearly every sample came with metadata listing a de-identified subject ID, COVID-19 status, age in years and sex. The samples were drawn from the first 160 participants of the ongoing ImmuneRACE study and from some 1,300 subjects provided by 6 global collaborators. Where HLA class I and class II types were available, the types were taken from metadata supplied by the sample provider, not from assay-based typing. The prospective study material was composed of cDNA or gDNA derived from T cells, B-cell-depleted T cells, or PBMCs. The dataset comprised deeply sampled blood TCRbeta repertoires from subjects exposed to, actively infected with, or recovered from COVID-19. The repertoires were released in a freely available public database intended as a resource for research on the immune response to SARS-CoV-2.

Concerning this clone itself: This clone's antigen is unknown. The record has no base qualities; no much larger clone is one base away.

Participants in the prospective study were enrolled through a virtual design, were aged 18 to 89 years, and lived in fewer than 30 United States geographic areas. In the prospective study, participants were assigned to cohorts based on the clinical history participants reported in a screening survey and a study questionnaire. In the prospective study, mobile phlebotomists collected whole blood, serum and a nasopharyngeal or oropharyngeal swab from each participant. Additional blood draws and questionnaires over an approximately two-month period could optionally be provided by prospective study participants. Blood samples from the prospective study were shipped frozen or at room temperature prior to DNA extraction. Summary of the overall study and its limitations: The quantity of clinical and demographic metadata differed by source and by participant and was supplied without curation.

TCRbeta CDR3 regions were amplified from genomic DNA by means of the immunoSEQ Assay, a bias-controlled multiplex PCR. On the study's bioinformatics: Nucleated cell counts per sample were estimated from amplification of reference gene primers within the assay. To quantify the absolute abundance of each unique TCRbeta CDR3 rearrangement, sequence reads were collapsed and filtered. Productive Simpson clonality was computed per sample as the square root of Simpson's diversity index over productive rearrangements. TCRdb limited this immuneACCESS table to in-frame rearrangements with V and J called. A share of clones is missing; checked studies link under half to unresolved V genes, and the rest is unexplained. V, J and clone size are taken as reported in that table, and D and trimming were inferred from the DNA itself. Recorded for this sample are about 240,000 clones; approximately 86% of them occurred a single time. The ten largest clones capture about 3.3% of the sample.

The germline V gene provides CDR1 SGDLS and CDR2 YYNGEE. Taken from cysteine to phenylalanine, the CDR3 has 15 residues. The read is trimmed to its CDR3 DNA, 45 bases read in frame from base 1. Cut back by 3 bases and 5 bases, the V and J ends lie 17 bases apart. The receptor was isolated from a woman in her thirties or forties with acute COVID-19. The receptor chain draws on TRBV9 and TRBJ1-2; a tentative D call is TRBD1 (6 bases match). Sample: PBMCs or T cells enriched from blood (not recorded which). In nucleotides, the sequence is TGTGCCAGCAGCGCAAGGGACATTACTGGGTATGGCTACACCTTC. Translation gives CASSARDITGYGYTF.